Shown below are 9 T cell receptor beta chains from a single sample sequenced in a study of blood T cell repertoires in COVID-19. TCRdb keeps only in-frame clones here, not all; method: immunoSEQ multiplex PCR. The sample has some 200,000 clones, around 84% seen once. Sequenced input: peripheral blood. These receptors were collected from a man older than 75 with acute or convalescent COVID-19.

The chain carries TRBV7-9 and TRBJ2-1; 9 positions match TRBD1. The CDR3 runs to 16 residues. Unmatched junction bases numbered 6, after V lost 5 bases and J lost 1 base. Germline assignment: CDR1 SEHNR and CDR2 FQNEAQ (reference sequence). CDR3 in amino acids: CASSRWGQGSYNEQFF. The CDR3 bases are TGTGCCAGCAGCCGCTGGGGACAGGGTTCCTACAATGAGCAGTTCTTC.

The chain combines TRBV23-1 with TRBJ1-5, with a weak D call TRBD1 (6 bases). TRBV23-1 is an open reading frame whose function is uncertain. V was trimmed by 0 bases and J by 0 bases, leaving 12 bases between them. The CDR3 is 17 residues long. The CDR3 nucleotides are TGCGCCAGCAGTCAATCCCCCGGACAGTATAGCAATCAGCCCCAGCATTTT. This encodes CASSQSPGQYSNQPQHF.

The genes are TRBV7-2 and TRBJ2-3, with 9 bases aligning to TRBD2. Germline values: CDR1 SGHTA, CDR2 FQGNSA. The trim removed 0 bases at V and 2 bases at J, leaving 3 bases unmatched. The CDR3 has 16 residues. The CDR3 loop reads CASSLAPSGNTDTQYF. For the CDR3, the DNA is TGTGCCAGCAGCTTAGCCCCTAGCGGGAACACAGATACGCAGTATTTT.

This clone was counted a few times. V gene TRBV7-3 combines with J gene TRBJ2-3; 8 positions agree with TRBD2. V lost 5 bases, J lost 6 bases, and 7 bases stayed unmatched. This CDR3 is 14 amino acids long. Germline V CDR1 and CDR2: SGHTA, FQGTGA. The CDR3 is CASSLGVAGDTQYF. CDR3 nucleotides: TGTGCCAGCAGCCTGGGGGTAGCGGGGGATACGCAGTATTTT.

The J gene is TRBJ2-2, the V gene TRBV24-1; 9 bases match TRBD1. CDR1 and CDR2 from the germline V gene are KGHDR and SFDVKD. CDR3 length: 16 residues. After removal of 3 bases from V and 7 bases from J, the junction contained 8 bases not matched to a gene. The CDR3, as DNA: TGTGCCACCAGTGATCCCACCGGACAGGGGATCGGGGAGCTGTTTTTT. It codes for CATSDPTGQGIGELFF.

The chain is built from TRBV4-1 and TRBJ2-5; perhaps TRBD2 as D (6 bases). The CDR3 runs to 15 residues. Germline lookup yields CDR1 MGHRA and CDR2 YSYEKL. Trimming cost V 5 bases and J 7 bases, with 20 bases left between them. CDR3 amino acids: CASSGRPGTSTTQYF. The DNA for the CDR3 is TGCGCCAGCAGCGGGCGACCCGGGACTTCGACGACCCAGTACTTC.

This clone was detected once. Written as DNA, the CDR3 is TGCGCCAGCAGCTTGGTTGCTAGCGGGTTTTCCTACAATGAGCAGTTCTTC. Its translation: CASSLVASGFSYNEQFF. The chain joins TRBV5-1 to TRBJ2-1; 8 bases are a match to TRBD2. The CDR3 is 17 residues long. From germline, CDR1 is SGHRS and CDR2 YFSETQ. V trimming: 0 bases; J trimming: 1 base; junction bases outside the gene matches: 6.

The V and J genes are TRBV19 and TRBJ2-1; 10 bases are a match to TRBD2. Germline loops: CDR1 LNHDA, CDR2 SQIVND (reference sequence). After removal of 6 bases from V and 10 bases from J, the junction contained 12 bases not matched to a gene. The CDR3 loop spans 15 amino acids. CDR3 sequence: CASRLLAGSSWEQFF. Here the CDR3 DNA reads TGTGCCAGTAGACTACTAGCGGGATCCTCATGGGAGCAGTTCTTC.

The V gene is TRBV28, the J gene TRBJ2-2; a possible D gene is TRBD1 (5 bases). CDR1 MDHEN and CDR2 SYDVKM come from the germline V gene. Trimming removed 7 bases at V and 7 bases at J, with 13 bases between. There are 13 residues in the CDR3. CDR3 DNA: TGTGCCAGCAACTACATAGGGGACGGGGAGCTGTTTTTT. This encodes CASNYIGDGELFF.